This passage covers 8 T cell receptor beta chains from one sample sequenced in a study of T-cell memory formation after mild COVID-19. TCRdb reprocessed the 5' RACE reads with MiXCR, giving one entry per CDR3 protein. The sample has 350,000 to 400,000 distinct CDR3 sequences; over 13% are singletons. The source material was PBMCs or a T cell subset sorted from them (not recorded which). The receptor source for this set is a man younger than 35 who had mild COVID-19 (a few samples of this study predate the infection). Cell type and time point are not known.

This clonotype was detected a few times. The chain recombines TRBV10-2 with TRBJ1-1; TRBD1 matches at 8 bases. Germline trimming cut 3 bases from V and 7 bases from J; bases unmatched to any gene: 4. Germline V gene data show CDR1 as WSHSY and CDR2 as SAAADI. The CDR3 runs 13 residues. CDR3 sequence (DNA): TGCGCCAGCAGTGACAACAGGGGGGATGAAGCTTTCTTT. This codes for CASSDNRGDEAFF.

This rearrangement joins TRBV2 to TRBJ2-1, with 9 bases aligning to TRBD2. The germline gives CDR1 SNHLY, CDR2 FYNNEI. The V segment lost 2 bases and the J segment 3 bases; nucleotides outside the gene matches: 2. This CDR3 has 15 amino acids. The CDR3: CASSETSGLYNEQFF. Written as DNA, the CDR3 is TGTGCCAGCAGTGAAACTAGCGGGCTCTACAATGAGCAGTTCTTC.

The chain is built from TRBV5-1 and TRBJ1-6; D is perhaps TRBD1 (5 bases). This CDR3 contains 16 residues. Germline-derived CDR1 and CDR2 are SGHRS and YFSETQ. The V end was cut by 0 bases, the J end by 5 bases, with 12 bases between. CDR3 protein: CASSLGRTNDNSPLHF. CDR3 sequence (DNA): TGCGCCAGCAGCTTGGGCCGGACAAACGATAATTCACCCCTCCACTTT.

This clonotype was seen at least ten times. The V call is TRBV5-7, the J call TRBJ1-5; D is undetermined. TRBV5-7 carries the ORF label, with uncertain function. CDR3 length equals 13 residues. V lost 6 bases and J 3 bases, leaving 10 bases between the germline ends. The CDR3 sequence is CASNIGVNQPQHF. CDR3 bases: TGTGCCAGCAACATCGGGGTCAATCAGCCCCAGCATTTT.

This clonotype occurred a few times. V usage is TRBV5-1 and J usage is TRBJ2-7, with TRBD2 matching over 9 bases. Unmatched junction bases numbered 5, after V lost 0 bases and J lost 1 base. The germline gives CDR1 SGHRS, CDR2 YFSETQ. The CDR3 runs to 16 residues. The CDR3 is CASSLAPSGVSYEQYF. CDR3 nucleotide sequence: TGCGCCAGCAGCTTGGCGCCTAGCGGGGTATCCTACGAGCAGTACTTC.

This clonotype was seen a few times. V usage is TRBV11-1 and J usage is TRBJ2-1, with unresolved D. Germline CDR1 reads SGHAT; CDR2 reads FQDESV (reference sequence). The V gene lost 1 base and the J gene lost 7 bases, with 14 bases spanning the gap. The CDR3 spans 15 residues. CDR3 protein: CASSLGSLEGNEQFF. The DNA for the CDR3 is TGTGCCAGCAGCTTAGGGTCCCTCGAAGGGAATGAGCAGTTCTTC.

The J gene is TRBJ2-1, the V gene TRBV15; a weak D match, TRBD1 (6 bases). V lost 5 bases and J lost 4, with 18 bases in between. Germline assignment: CDR1 LNHNV and CDR2 YYDKDF (reference sequence). This CDR3 is 16 amino acids long. CDR3 in amino acids: CATSSKDRSRYNEQFF. The CDR3 nucleotides read TGTGCCACCAGCTCTAAGGACAGAAGCCGTTACAATGAGCAGTTCTTC.

This clonotype was observed a few times. The J gene is TRBJ1-1, the V gene TRBV7-9, with 9 positions matching TRBD1. CDR3 length equals 15 residues. Germline V gene data show CDR1 as SEHNR and CDR2 as FQNEAQ (reference sequence). With 6 bases clipped from V and 8 bases from J, the junction kept 13 bases outside the gene matches. CDR3 sequence reads: CASSPLVRTGDEAFF. DNA of the CDR3: TGTGCCAGCAGTCCCTTGGTTAGGACAGGGGACGAAGCTTTCTTT.